The clone carrying this T cell receptor (beta chain) was detected ten times or more. This specimen comes from a study of T cells in Graves' hyperthyroidism and ophthalmopathy. Germline CDR1 and CDR2: ENHRY and SYGVKD. V lost 0 bases to trimming and J lost 0 bases, with 6 bases between them. The CDR3 sequence is 16 residues long. Those patients with uncontrolled infection, other autoimmune disease, pregnancy or lactation were excluded. Clinical symptoms, serum thyroxine and TRAb, thyroid ultrasound and orbital computed tomography were used for the diagnoses. The blood was taken when hyperthyroidism was first diagnosed, before any ophthalmopathy symptoms showed up. PBMCs were sourced from roughly 9.3 ml fresh peripheral blood. TCR beta CDR3 regions were amplified from RNA. HTBI primers drove first-round RT-PCR of the TCR CDR3. In TCRdb, the multiplex PCR reads were re-called with MiXCR into one record per CDR3 protein. The table has a few hundred thousand distinct CDR3 sequences, 13% to 15% seen once; the top ten hold roughly 13%.

This clonotype was sampled from a woman aged 40 to 50 with Graves' hyperthyroidism that later progressed to Graves' ophthalmopathy. Sequencing was carried out using blood. The rearrangement joins TRBV10-3 to TRBJ2-6, with a possible D match to TRBD2 (5 bases). CDR3 residues: CAISESEGSGANVLTF. The DNA of the CDR3 is TGTGCCATCAGTGAGTCAGAGGGCTCTGGGGCCAACGTCCTGACTTTC.